These 3 T cell receptor beta chains came from one sample sequenced in a study of T cell repertoires in cytomegalovirus infection. TCRdb processed the reads anew with MiXCR; each CDR3 protein has one entry. The data hold about 260,000 distinct CDR3 sequences, with roughly 13% observed a single time. The material sequenced was PBMCs. The receptors come from a human donor in good health (CMV status not recorded). Some clones in this sample may be carry-over from other donors' samples.

The chain has TRBV27 and TRBJ2-4; TRBD2 might be the D (5 bases). The CDR3 has 14 residues. Germline V lookup: CDR1 MNHEY, CDR2 SMNVEV (reference sequence). V lost 2 bases to trimming and J lost 5 bases, with 10 bases between them. As DNA, the CDR3 is TGTGCCAGCAGTTTACGGGGATTGGAAAACATTCAGTACTTC. It translates to CASSLRGLENIQYF.

The J gene is TRBJ2-5, the V gene TRBV29-1; D is perhaps TRBD2 (6 bases). The CDR3 runs 12 residues. The ends were cut back, 7 bases at V and 2 bases at J, with 11 bases in the middle. CDR1 SQVTM and CDR2 ANQGSEA come from the germline V gene. CDR3 coding DNA: TGCAGCGGTGAGGAGGGTCAAGAGACCCAGTACTTC. Its protein is CSGEEGQETQYF.

The chain combines TRBV20-1 with TRBJ1-5, with TRBD1 as a possible D gene (6 bases). With 2 bases removed from V and 5 bases from J, the gap between germline ends came to 16 bases. CDR3 length equals 15 residues. In germline, CDR1 is DFQATT, CDR2 SNEGSKA (reference sequence). The DNA of the CDR3 is TGCAGTGCTAGACTGAGGGGGAACAGTCATCAGCCCCAGCATTTT. Encoded protein: CSARLRGNSHQPQHF.